This T cell receptor (beta chain) was documented in a study of shared clonotypes between healthy human individuals. Study details: CD4 naive and memory got three plates each, CD8 naive two, CD8 memory one. Study-level results: The sampled material consisted only of blood, and tissue repertoires are likely to differ.

As for this clone: Antigen unknown.

The CDR3 sequence is 16 residues long. Germline V CDR1 and CDR2: KGHSH, LQKENI. After removal of 3 bases from V and 2 bases from J, the junction contained 0 bases not matched to a gene. Deep was the level used in running the assay. Using immunoSEQ multiplex PCR, the repertoire was profiled, and TCRdb retains in-frame clones only, with some absent. In the table there are more than 2 million clones, over 85% of which are singletons. Sequencing was done on a sample of naive CD4+ T cells sorted from blood. Subset reported: CD45RA+ positively selected. The chain joins TRBV18 to TRBJ2-1; 14 bases are shared with TRBD2. The sequence was collected from a man aged 18-30 years in good health. DNA for the CDR3: TGTGCCAGCTCACCGACTAGCGGGGGGGCCTACAATGAGCAGTTCTTC. Translated, it gives CASSPTSGGAYNEQFF.